Presented here are 26 T cell receptor beta chains from one specimen sequenced in a study of OX40 agonist ivuxolimab in advanced cancers. Clones were read by immunoSEQ multiplex PCR, and TCRdb kept only the in-frame ones, dropping some. The repertoire holds about 69,000 clones, with approximately 93% as singletons. The sequencing here drew on CD4+ or CD8+ T cells sorted from blood, taken in a trial of the OX40 agonist ivuxolimab. Receptors were obtained from an adult with an advanced solid tumor such as melanoma, head and neck, liver or kidney cancer.

The rearrangement joins TRBV28 to TRBJ2-2, with D possibly being TRBD1 (5 bases). Trimming took off 1 base at V and 1 base at J, with 10 bases between the two ends. The CDR3 has 16 residues. Germline V gene data show CDR1 as MDHEN and CDR2 as SYDVKM. CDR3 region: CASSLSQGLNTGELFF. The CDR3 DNA follows: TGTGCCAGCAGTTTATCGCAGGGATTGAACACCGGGGAGCTGTTTTTT.

This clone has a handful of counts. The chain uses TRBV19 and TRBJ2-3, with 8 bases matching TRBD2. With 3 bases clipped from V and 0 bases from J, the junction kept 8 bases outside the gene matches. The germline V gene has CDR1 LNHDA and CDR2 SQIVND (reference sequence). The CDR3 is made up of 17 amino acids. This CDR3 reads CASSISASGSSTDTQYF. CDR3 nucleotides: TGTGCCAGTAGTATTTCGGCTAGCGGGTCTAGCACAGATACGCAGTATTTT.

The chain uses TRBV10-3 and TRBJ2-2, with TRBD2 identical over 8 bases. The CDR3 spans 16 residues. Germline CDR1 ENHRY, CDR2 SYGVKD. The trim removed 2 bases at V and 2 bases at J, leaving 4 bases unmatched. CDR3 residues: CAISERLATNTGELFF. CDR3 sequence (DNA): TGTGCCATCAGTGAGCGACTAGCGACTAACACCGGGGAGCTGTTTTTT.

The V gene is TRBV7-8, the J gene TRBJ2-3, with 7 bases lining up with TRBD1. The CDR3 contains 15 residues. Losses at the gene ends were 4 bases for V and 2 bases for J; bases not matched to a gene: 6. CDR1 is SGHVS, CDR2 FQNEAQ, per germline. The CDR3 here is CASSSTGSVTDTQYF. CDR3 coding DNA: TGTGCCAGCAGCTCGACAGGGAGTGTCACAGATACGCAGTATTTT.

The chain carries TRBV20-1 and TRBJ1-2; no reliable D call. Germline V CDR1 and CDR2: DFQATT, SNEGSKA (reference sequence). V lost 6 bases and J 6 bases, leaving 11 bases between the germline ends. The CDR3 totals 11 residues. The CDR3 reads CSAGRENGYTF. For the CDR3, the DNA is TGCAGTGCAGGGAGGGAGAATGGCTACACCTTC.

The chain is built from TRBV9 and TRBJ2-5; TRBD1 aligns across 7 bases. The CDR3 has 14 amino acids. The germline V gene has CDR1 SGDLS and CDR2 YYNGEE. V shed 3 bases and J 2 bases; nucleotides not matched to a gene: 4. CDR3 nucleotides: TGTGCCAGCAGCGCACAGGGGCGGCAAGAGACCCAGTACTTC. This sequence encodes CASSAQGRQETQYF.

The rearrangement links TRBV19 to TRBJ1-5; weak D call: TRBD1 (5 bases). Per germline, CDR1 LNHDA and CDR2 SQIVND (reference sequence). The germline V and J ends were trimmed by 3 bases and 6 bases, with 18 bases remaining between them. The CDR3 is 16 residues long. CDR3 DNA sequence: TGTGCCAGTAGTATCATTAAGGTAACAGGCTCTCAGCCCCAGCATTTT. This codes for CASSIIKVTGSQPQHF.

CDR3: CASKGGGSYNEQFF. In DNA, the CDR3 is TGTGCCAGCAAGGGGGGAGGGTCCTACAATGAGCAGTTCTTC. The chain carries TRBV6-5 and TRBJ2-1; weak D call: TRBD2 (7 bases). Trimming removed 7 bases at V and 1 base at J, with 11 bases between. There are 14 residues in the CDR3. Germline-derived CDR1 and CDR2 are MNHEY and SVGAGI.

This chain links TRBV20-1 with TRBJ2-5; D uncertain. The V gene lost 3 bases and the J gene lost 5 bases, with 7 bases spanning the gap. CDR3 length: 11 amino acids. CDR1 DFQATT and CDR2 SNEGSKA come from the germline V gene (reference sequence). The CDR3 region has the DNA TGCAGTGCTAGTGATGCGGAGACCCAGTACTTC. Protein: CSASDAETQYF.

The CDR3 is CASSTRLSREQFF. The CDR3 DNA is TGTGCCAGCAGTACCCGACTATCTCGTGAGCAGTTCTTC. This chain joins TRBV25-1 and TRBJ2-1; D perhaps matches TRBD2 (5 bases). The germline gives CDR1 MGHDK, CDR2 SYGVNS. The CDR3 runs to 13 residues. Trimming stripped 5 bases from V and 9 bases from J, with 14 bases between. The variable domain in full, completed from reference TRBV25-1 and TRBJ2-1, reads EADIYQTPRYLVIGTGKKITLECSQTMGHDKMYWYQQDPGMELHLIHYSYGVNSTEKGDLSSESTVSRIRTEHFPLTLESARPSHTSQYLCASSTRLSREQFFGPGTRLTVL.

The rearrangement uses TRBV28 and TRBJ2-1; 7 bases line up with TRBD1. V shed 7 bases and J 7 bases; nucleotides not matched to a gene: 13. The CDR3 sequence is 15 residues long. The germline gives CDR1 MDHEN, CDR2 SYDVKM. The CDR3 bases are TGTGCCAGCACTCCGGGCAGGGGGAGTTTAAATGAGCAGTTCTTC. It yields the protein CASTPGRGSLNEQFF.

The gene calls are TRBV28 and TRBJ1-3; a weak D match, TRBD1 (6 bases). The CDR3 runs to 15 residues. Germline loops: CDR1 MDHEN, CDR2 SYDVKM. V shed 3 bases and J shed 4 bases, with 13 bases lying between them. The CDR3 DNA follows: TGTGCCAGCAGTTTGGGGGGCTACGCGGGAAACACCATATATTTT. Its protein product is CASSLGGYAGNTIYF.

The V call is TRBV7-9, the J call TRBJ1-1; a possible D gene is TRBD1 (6 bases). V was trimmed by 5 bases and J by 5 bases, leaving 24 bases between them. This CDR3 contains 17 residues. Germline V gives CDR1 SEHNR, CDR2 FQNEAQ (reference sequence). The CDR3 sequence is CASSPSWGLLEGTEAFF. CDR3 sequence (DNA): TGTGCCAGCAGCCCTAGTTGGGGGCTCCTGGAGGGTACTGAAGCTTTCTTT.

The V gene is TRBV12-2, the J gene TRBJ2-7; TRBD1, the table's D call, was not compared with the DNA. TRBV12-2 is deemed a pseudogene. The CDR3 totals 17 residues. The CDR3 DNA sequence: TGTGCAAGTCGCTTGGGGACAGGAAGGAATGGGAATTACGAGCAGTACTTC. Amino acid sequence: CASRLGTGRNGNYEQYF.

Here the CDR3 reads CASSLQGLVSGELFF. The CDR3 coding sequence is TGTGCCAGTAGTCTCCAGGGTTTAGTGTCCGGGGAGCTGTTTTTT. The chain has TRBV19 and TRBJ2-2; TRBD1 is a possible D gene (5 bases). The CDR3 has 15 amino acids. Trimming took off 5 bases at V and 6 bases at J, with 16 bases between the two ends. Germline V gene data show CDR1 as LNHDA and CDR2 as SQIVND (reference sequence).

The CDR3 DNA reads TGTGCCAGCAGTTCGCCCCTCCTGAGCTCTGGAAACACCATATATTTT. It is translated as CASSSPLLSSGNTIYF. This chain uses TRBV6-5 with TRBJ1-3, with D uncertain. V lost 4 bases, J lost 0 bases, and 13 bases lay in between. Per germline, CDR1 MNHEY and CDR2 SVGAGI. The CDR3 contains 16 residues.

This clone was found a few times. The chain couples TRBV5-1 to TRBJ1-1; D gene ambiguous. The CDR3 loop spans 15 amino acids. V was clipped by 0 bases and J by 2 bases, with 11 bases between them. Looked up from germline, CDR1 is SGHRS and CDR2 is YFSETQ. Written as DNA, the CDR3 is TGCGCCAGCAGCTTGGGATTGTCCGTAAACACTGAAGCTTTCTTT. This sequence encodes CASSLGLSVNTEAFF.

This chain joins TRBV5-1 and TRBJ2-5, with D tentatively TRBD2 (6 bases). V was cut by 5 bases and J by 5 bases, with 19 bases left in between. The CDR3 covers 15 residues. Germline loops: CDR1 SGHRS, CDR2 YFSETQ. In nucleotides, the CDR3 is TGCGCCAGCAGTTTACAAGGGACTCGCGCCGAGACCCAGTACTTC. As protein: CASSLQGTRAETQYF.

This sequence joins TRBV7-9 and TRBJ2-3, with D perhaps TRBD1 or TRBD2 (5 bases each). Trimming shortened V by 0 bases and J by 2 bases, and 6 bases separated the two germline ends. The CDR3 totals 14 residues. Germline CDR1 is SEHNR and CDR2 is FQNEAQ (reference sequence). The CDR3 spells CASSLAGVTDTQYF. The CDR3 DNA reads as TGTGCCAGCAGCTTAGCGGGGGTCACAGATACGCAGTATTTT.

This chain's CDR3 is CASSEQGGLAGGGTGELFF. The CDR3 DNA is TGCGCCAGCAGTGAGCAGGGCGGACTAGCGGGAGGGGGCACCGGGGAGCTGTTTTTT. This chain links TRBV10-1 with TRBJ2-2, with 15 bases matching TRBD2. J lost 4 bases, V lost 2 bases, and 8 bases had no gene match. The CDR3 loop spans 19 amino acids. Germline CDR1 and CDR2: WNHNN and SYGVQD (reference sequence).

V usage is TRBV5-1 and J usage is TRBJ2-5; TRBD2 is a possible D gene (6 bases). This CDR3 has 16 amino acids. In germline, CDR1 is SGHRS, CDR2 YFSETQ. V shed 2 bases and J shed 2 bases, with 16 bases lying between them. The chain's CDR3 is CASSFDLAGTQETQYF. The CDR3 region has the DNA TGCGCCAGCAGCTTTGACTTGGCGGGGACGCAAGAGACCCAGTACTTC.

The chain employs TRBV19 and TRBJ1-2; 8 bases fit TRBD1. Germline assignment: CDR1 LNHDA and CDR2 SQIVND (reference sequence). CDR3 length: 13 residues. After removal of 6 bases from V and 5 bases from J, the junction contained 5 bases not matched to a gene. This chain's CDR3 is CASRGQGKYGYTF. In DNA form, the CDR3 reads TGTGCCAGTAGAGGACAGGGAAAATATGGCTACACCTTC.

The CDR3 bases are TGTGCCAGCAGCTTGTATAGCGGTAAAGAGACCCAGTACTTC. It specifies CASSLYSGKETQYF. The rearrangement joins TRBV11-2 to TRBJ2-5, with D perhaps TRBD2 (6 bases). The length of the CDR3 is 14 residues. V shed 3 bases and J shed 3 bases, with 11 bases lying between them. Germline V gene sequence: CDR1 SGHAT, CDR2 FQNNGV.

This sequence joins TRBV29-1 and TRBJ1-3; a weak D match, TRBD1 (5 bases). CDR1 SQVTM and CDR2 ANQGSEA come from the germline V gene. The V end lost 0 bases, the J end lost 3 bases, and 12 bases lay between the germline ends. The CDR3 is made up of 15 amino acids. The CDR3 region is CSVEDPTGHGNTIYF. The CDR3 nucleotides read TGCAGCGTTGAAGATCCCACAGGCCATGGAAACACCATATATTTT. Full variable domain (outside the CDR3, taken from reference TRBV29-1 and TRBJ1-3): SAVISQKPSRDICQRGTSLTIQCQVDSQVTMMFWYRQQPGQSLTLIATANQGSEATYESGFVIDKFPISRPNLTFSTLTVSNMSPEDSSIYLCSVEDPTGHGNTIYFGEGSWLTVV.

This chain uses TRBV28 with TRBJ1-4; D gene uncertain. The CDR3 loop spans 14 amino acids. V was clipped by 5 bases and J by 7 bases, with 14 bases between them. The germline gives CDR1 MDHEN, CDR2 SYDVKM. The CDR3 region is CASSAASGGEKLFF. CDR3 in DNA: TGTGCCAGCAGTGCCGCCTCAGGCGGTGAAAAACTGTTTTTT.

To note about this clone: The same CDR3 is also encoded by other DNA sequences in this sample. In nucleotides, the CDR3 is TGCGCCAGCAGCTTGGAAGTGAACACTGAAGCTTTCTTT. This encodes CASSLEVNTEAFF. The rearrangement links TRBV5-1 to TRBJ1-1; D is unclear. This CDR3 spans 13 amino acids. Germline V lookup: CDR1 SGHRS, CDR2 YFSETQ. Trimming shortened V by 0 bases and J by 0 bases, and 3 bases separated the two germline ends.